This T cell receptor (beta chain) was sequenced during a study of shared clonotypes between healthy human individuals. Study results and limitations: Naive CD4 clonotypes overlapped across a few donors at around 4.8%. Among non-shared clonotypes, generation probabilities were lower than among those shared by all four donors.

The CDR3 covers 15 residues. The V end lost 1 base, the J end lost 0 bases, and 9 bases lay between the germline ends. Germline-derived CDR1 and CDR2 are MGHRA and YSYEKL. The donor population consisted of healthy HIV-negative adults with no recent acute infections or vaccinations. Points on this clone: Its antigen is unidentified.

Genomic DNA from each subset was divided evenly over several immunoSEQ plates. Method: immunoSEQ multiplex PCR; TCRdb's copy keeps in-frame clones and lacks some. The sample has some 1 million clones; approximately 70% are singletons. Material: memory CD4+ T cells sorted from blood. Subset specified: CD45RA-negative fraction. This rearrangement joins TRBV4-1 to TRBJ1-2; D possibly corresponds to TRBD1 (5 bases). This sequence originates from a young man in good health. CDR3 in amino acids: CASSQGGGTNYGYTF. CDR3 DNA: TGCGCCAGCAGCCAAGGCGGGGGAACTAACTATGGCTACACCTTC.